This TCR beta chain came from a study of regulatory T cells in long-lasting Graves disease. This clonotype has just a few counts. With iRepertoire HTBI primers and Arm-PCR of CDR3 regions, TCR beta libraries were built. TCRdb reprocessed the multiplex PCR reads via MiXCR and lists one record per CDR3 protein. The sample shows hundreds of thousands of distinct CDR3 sequences, roughly 15% of them seen only once. The sample's time point: newly diagnosed GD, antithyroid drugs for less than 3 months. PBMC RNA served as the TCR library source. The same data also contributed to another study, on T cells in Graves' hyperthyroidism and ophthalmopathy.

The sequence was obtained from a woman in her 30s with Graves disease. Sequenced here: peripheral blood mononuclear cells (PBMCs), sampled at new diagnosis, from a patient treated with antithyroid drugs.

The CDR3 nucleotides are TGTGCCAGCAGCAGAAGATGGGGGGCAACTAATGAAAAACTGTTTTTT. Translated, it gives CASSRRWGATNEKLFF. V is TRBV11-2 and J is TRBJ1-4; a possible D gene is TRBD1 (5 bases). The length of the CDR3 is 16 residues. Germline lookup yields CDR1 SGHAT and CDR2 FQNNGV. V lost 5 bases to trimming and J lost 0 bases, with 13 bases between them.